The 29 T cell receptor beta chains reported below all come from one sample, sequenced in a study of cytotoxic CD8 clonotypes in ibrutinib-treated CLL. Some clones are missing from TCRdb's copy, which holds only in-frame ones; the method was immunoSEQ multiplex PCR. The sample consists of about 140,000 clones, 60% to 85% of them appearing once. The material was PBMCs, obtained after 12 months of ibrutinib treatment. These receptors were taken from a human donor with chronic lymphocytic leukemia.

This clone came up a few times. CDR3 sequence (DNA): TGTGCCAGGGAACCGAAATGGGACAACTACGAGCAGTACTTC. It specifies CAREPKWDNYEQYF. The chain employs TRBV27 and TRBJ2-7; D may be TRBD1 (6 bases). V dropped 9 bases and J dropped 3 bases, with 18 bases sitting between them. CDR3 length equals 14 residues. Per germline, CDR1 MNHEY and CDR2 SMNVEV (reference sequence).

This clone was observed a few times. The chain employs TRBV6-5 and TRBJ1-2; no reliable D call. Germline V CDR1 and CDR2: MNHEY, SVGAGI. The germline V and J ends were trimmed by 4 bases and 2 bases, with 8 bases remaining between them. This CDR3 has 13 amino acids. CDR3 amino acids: CASSLTRNYGYTF. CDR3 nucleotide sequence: TGTGCCAGCAGTTTGACACGAAACTATGGCTACACCTTC.

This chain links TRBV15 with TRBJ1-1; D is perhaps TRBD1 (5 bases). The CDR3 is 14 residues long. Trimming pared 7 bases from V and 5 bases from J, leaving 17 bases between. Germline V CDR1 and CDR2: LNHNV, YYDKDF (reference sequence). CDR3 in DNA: TGTGCCACCACGCCGGGACGGGGAACGACTGAAGCTTTCTTT. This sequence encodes CATTPGRGTTEAFF.

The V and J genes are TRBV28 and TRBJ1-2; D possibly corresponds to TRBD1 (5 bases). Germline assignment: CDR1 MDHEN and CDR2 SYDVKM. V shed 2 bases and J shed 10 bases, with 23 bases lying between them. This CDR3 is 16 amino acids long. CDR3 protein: CASSLGQEGLWRDYTF. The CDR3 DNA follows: TGTGCCAGCAGTTTAGGGCAGGAGGGGCTATGGAGGGACTACACCTTC.

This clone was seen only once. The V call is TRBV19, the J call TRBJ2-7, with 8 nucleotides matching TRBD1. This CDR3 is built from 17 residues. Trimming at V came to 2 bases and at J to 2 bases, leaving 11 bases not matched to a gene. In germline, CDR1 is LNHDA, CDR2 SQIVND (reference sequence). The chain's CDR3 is CASSIRGTGGFTYEQYF. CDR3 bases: TGTGCCAGTAGTATAAGGGGCACAGGGGGGTTCACCTACGAGCAGTACTTC.

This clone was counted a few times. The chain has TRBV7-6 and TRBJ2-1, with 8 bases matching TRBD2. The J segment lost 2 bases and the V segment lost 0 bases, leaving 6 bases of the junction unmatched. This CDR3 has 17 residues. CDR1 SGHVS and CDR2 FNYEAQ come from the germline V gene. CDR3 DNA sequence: TGTGCCAGCAGCTTAGCGATAGCGGGGAGCCCCTACAATGAGCAGTTCTTC. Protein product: CASSLAIAGSPYNEQFF. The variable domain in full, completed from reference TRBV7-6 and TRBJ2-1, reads GAGVSQSPRYKVTKRGQDVALRCDPISGHVSLYWYRQALGQGPEFLTYFNYEAQQDKSGLPNDRFSAERPEGSISTLTIQRTEQRDSAMYRCASSLAIAGSPYNEQFFGPGTRLTVL.

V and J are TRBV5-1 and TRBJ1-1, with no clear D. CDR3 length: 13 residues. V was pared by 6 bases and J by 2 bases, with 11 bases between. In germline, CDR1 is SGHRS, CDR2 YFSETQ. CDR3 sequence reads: CASTPAENTEAFF. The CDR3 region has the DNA TGCGCCAGCACCCCCGCAGAAAACACTGAAGCTTTCTTT.

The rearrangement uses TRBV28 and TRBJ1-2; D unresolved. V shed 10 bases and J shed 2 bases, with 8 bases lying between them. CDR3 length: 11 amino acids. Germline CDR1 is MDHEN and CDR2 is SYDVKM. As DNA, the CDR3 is TGTGCCATGGGCGGGAACTATGGCTACACCTTC. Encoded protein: CAMGGNYGYTF.

The CDR3 reads CASTEDRASGNTIYF. For the CDR3, the DNA is TGTGCCAGCACCGAGGACAGGGCTTCTGGAAACACCATATATTTT. This chain links TRBV5-4 with TRBJ1-3, with 8 bases lining up with TRBD1. The CDR3 totals 15 residues. The V gene's germline CDR1 is SGHNT and CDR2 YYREEE (reference sequence). Unmatched junction bases numbered 6, after V lost 6 bases and J lost 1 base.

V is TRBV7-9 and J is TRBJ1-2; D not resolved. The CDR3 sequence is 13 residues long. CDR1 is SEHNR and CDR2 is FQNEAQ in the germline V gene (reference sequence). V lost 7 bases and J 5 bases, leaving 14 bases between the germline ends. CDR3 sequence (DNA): TGTGCCAGCACCAAAGCCGGAGATTATGGCTACACCTTC. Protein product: CASTKAGDYGYTF.

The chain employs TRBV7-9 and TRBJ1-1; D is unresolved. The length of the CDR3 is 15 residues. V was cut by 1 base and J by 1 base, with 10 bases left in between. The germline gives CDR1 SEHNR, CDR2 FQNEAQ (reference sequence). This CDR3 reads CASSLGDLKNTEAFF. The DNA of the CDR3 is TGTGCCAGCAGCTTAGGGGATCTCAAGAACACTGAAGCTTTCTTT.

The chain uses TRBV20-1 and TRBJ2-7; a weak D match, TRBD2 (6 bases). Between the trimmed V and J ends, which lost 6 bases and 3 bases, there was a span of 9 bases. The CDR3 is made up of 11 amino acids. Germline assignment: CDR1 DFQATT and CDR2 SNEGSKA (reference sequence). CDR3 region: CSAGGDYEQYF. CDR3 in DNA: TGCAGTGCGGGCGGGGACTACGAGCAGTACTTC.

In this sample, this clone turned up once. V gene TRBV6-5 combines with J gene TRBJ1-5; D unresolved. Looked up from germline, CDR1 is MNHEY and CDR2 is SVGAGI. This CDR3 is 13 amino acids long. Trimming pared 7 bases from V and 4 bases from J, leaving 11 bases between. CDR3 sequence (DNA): TGTGCCAGCACGGGGAGTCTTAATCAGCCCCAGCATTTT. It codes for CASTGSLNQPQHF.

CDR3 nucleotide sequence: TGTGCCACCTCGCGAATTCGGGCGGGAGGGTCGGAGACCCAGTACTTC. Its translation: CATSRIRAGGSETQYF. This rearrangement joins TRBV15 to TRBJ2-5; 9 nucleotides match TRBD2. After removal of 8 bases from V and 5 bases from J, the junction contained 15 bases not matched to a gene. Germline values: CDR1 LNHNV, CDR2 YYDKDF (reference sequence). This CDR3 contains 16 residues.

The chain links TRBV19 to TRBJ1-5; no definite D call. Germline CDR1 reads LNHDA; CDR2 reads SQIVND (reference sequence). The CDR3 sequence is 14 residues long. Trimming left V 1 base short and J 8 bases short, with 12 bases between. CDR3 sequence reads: CASSIGTGPKPQHF. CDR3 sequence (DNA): TGTGCCAGTAGTATAGGAACGGGTCCAAAGCCCCAGCATTTT.

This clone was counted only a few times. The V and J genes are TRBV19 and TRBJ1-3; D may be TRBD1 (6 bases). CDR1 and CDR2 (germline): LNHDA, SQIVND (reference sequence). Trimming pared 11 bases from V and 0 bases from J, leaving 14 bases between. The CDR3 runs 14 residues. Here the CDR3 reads CASARGGSGNTIYF. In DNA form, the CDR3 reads TGTGCCTCCGCCAGGGGCGGCTCTGGAAACACCATATATTTT. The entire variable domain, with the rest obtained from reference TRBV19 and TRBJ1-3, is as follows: DGGITQSPKYLFRKEGQNVTLSCEQNLNHDAMYWYRQDPGQGLRLIYYSQIVNDFQKGDIAEGYSVSREKKESFPLTVTSAQKNPTAFYLCASARGGSGNTIYFGEGSWLTVV.

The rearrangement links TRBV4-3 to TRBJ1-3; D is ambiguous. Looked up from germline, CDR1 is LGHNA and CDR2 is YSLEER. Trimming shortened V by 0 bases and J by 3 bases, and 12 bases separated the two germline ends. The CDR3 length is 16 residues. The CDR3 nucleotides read TGCGCCAGCAGCCAAGATCTTAGGGCGGGTGGAAACACCATATATTTT. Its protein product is CASSQDLRAGGNTIYF.

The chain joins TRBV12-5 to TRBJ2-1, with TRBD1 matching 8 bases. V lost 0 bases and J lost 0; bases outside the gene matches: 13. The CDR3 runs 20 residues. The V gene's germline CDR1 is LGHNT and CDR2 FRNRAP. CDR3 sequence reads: CASGLVGLWGQASSYNEQFF. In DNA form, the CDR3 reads TGTGCTAGTGGTTTGGTAGGTCTGTGGGGACAGGCGAGCTCCTACAATGAGCAGTTCTTC.

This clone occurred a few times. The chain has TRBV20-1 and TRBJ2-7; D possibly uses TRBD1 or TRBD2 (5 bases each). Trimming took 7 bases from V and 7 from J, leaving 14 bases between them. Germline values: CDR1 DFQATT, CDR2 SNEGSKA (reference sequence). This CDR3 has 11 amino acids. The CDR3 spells CSVWDLGEQYF. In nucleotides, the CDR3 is TGCAGTGTCTGGGACCTCGGGGAGCAGTACTTC.

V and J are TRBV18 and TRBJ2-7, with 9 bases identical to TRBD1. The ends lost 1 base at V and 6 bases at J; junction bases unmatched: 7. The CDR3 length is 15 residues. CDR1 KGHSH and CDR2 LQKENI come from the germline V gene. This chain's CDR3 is CASSPQPGQGREQYF. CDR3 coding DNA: TGTGCCAGCTCACCACAGCCGGGACAGGGCCGCGAGCAGTACTTC.

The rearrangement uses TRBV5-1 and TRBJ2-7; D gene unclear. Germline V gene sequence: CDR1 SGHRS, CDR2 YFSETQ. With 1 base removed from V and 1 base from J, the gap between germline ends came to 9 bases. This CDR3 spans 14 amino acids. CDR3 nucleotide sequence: TGCGCCAGCAGCTTGCGGCTGGTTTCCTACGAGCAGTACTTC. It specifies CASSLRLVSYEQYF.

The CDR3 nucleotides are TGTGCCAGCACCCTACGGACAGGGAGGTACGAGCAGTACTTC. Its protein is CASTLRTGRYEQYF. V is TRBV27 and J is TRBJ2-7; 8 bases match TRBD1. CDR3 size: 14 residues. Losses at the gene ends were 7 bases for V and 4 bases for J; bases not matched to a gene: 9. Germline values: CDR1 MNHEY, CDR2 SMNVEV (reference sequence).

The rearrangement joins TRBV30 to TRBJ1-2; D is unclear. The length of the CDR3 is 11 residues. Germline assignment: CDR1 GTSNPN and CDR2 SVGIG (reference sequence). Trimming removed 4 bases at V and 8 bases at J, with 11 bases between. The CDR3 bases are TGTGCCTGGAAGAGGGCTGGAGGCTACACCTTC. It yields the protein CAWKRAGGYTF. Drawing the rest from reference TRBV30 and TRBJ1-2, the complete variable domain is SQTIHQWPATLVQPVGSPLSLECTVEGTSNPNLYWYRQAAGRGLQLLFYSVGIGQISSEVPQNLSASRPQDRQFILSSKKLLLSDSGFYLCAWKRAGGYTFGSGTRLTVV.

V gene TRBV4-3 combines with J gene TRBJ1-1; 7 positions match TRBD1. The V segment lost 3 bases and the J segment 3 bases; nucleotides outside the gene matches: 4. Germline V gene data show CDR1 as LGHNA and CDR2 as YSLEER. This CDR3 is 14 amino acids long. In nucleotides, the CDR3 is TGCGCCAGCAGCCAGGAGACAGGGCACACTGAAGCTTTCTTT. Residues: CASSQETGHTEAFF.

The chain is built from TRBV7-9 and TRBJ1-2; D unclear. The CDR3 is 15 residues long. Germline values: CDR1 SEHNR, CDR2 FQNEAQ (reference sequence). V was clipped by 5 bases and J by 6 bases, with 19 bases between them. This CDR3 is CASSPGLTPSDGYTF. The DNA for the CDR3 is TGTGCCAGCAGCCCAGGCCTGACCCCCTCCGATGGCTACACCTTC.

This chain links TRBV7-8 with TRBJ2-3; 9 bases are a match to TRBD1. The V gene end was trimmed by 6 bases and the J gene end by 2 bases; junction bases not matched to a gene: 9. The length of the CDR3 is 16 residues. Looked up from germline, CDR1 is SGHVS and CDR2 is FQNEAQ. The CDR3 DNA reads TGTGCCAGCAGAGTTACCGGGACAGGGTCCACAGATACGCAGTATTTT. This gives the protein CASRVTGTGSTDTQYF. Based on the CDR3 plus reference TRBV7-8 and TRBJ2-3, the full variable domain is GAGVSQSPRYKVAKRGQDVALRCDPISGHVSLFWYQQALGQGPEFLTYFQNEAQLDKSGLPSDRFFAERPEGSVSTLKIQRTQQEDSAVYLCASRVTGTGSTDTQYFGPGTRLTVL.

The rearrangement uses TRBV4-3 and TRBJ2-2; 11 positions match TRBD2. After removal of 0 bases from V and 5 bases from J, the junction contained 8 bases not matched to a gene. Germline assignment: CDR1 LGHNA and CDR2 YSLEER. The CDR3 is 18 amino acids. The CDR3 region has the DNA TGCGCCAGCAGCCAAGATCGGGGACTAGCGGTAAAAACCGGGGAGCTGTTTTTT. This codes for CASSQDRGLAVKTGELFF.

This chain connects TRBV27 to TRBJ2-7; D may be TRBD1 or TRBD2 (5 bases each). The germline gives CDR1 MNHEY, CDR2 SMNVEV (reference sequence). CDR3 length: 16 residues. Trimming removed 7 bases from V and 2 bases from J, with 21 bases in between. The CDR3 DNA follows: TGTGCCAGCATGATACACGGGGCGATGGGGACCTACGAGCAGTACTTC. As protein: CASMIHGAMGTYEQYF.

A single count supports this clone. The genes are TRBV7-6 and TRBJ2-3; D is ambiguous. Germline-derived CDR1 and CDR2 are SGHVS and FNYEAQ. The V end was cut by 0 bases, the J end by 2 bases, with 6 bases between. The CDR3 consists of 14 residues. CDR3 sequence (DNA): TGTGCCAGCAGCTTAGCAGGGAACACAGATACGCAGTATTTT. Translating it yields CASSLAGNTDTQYF. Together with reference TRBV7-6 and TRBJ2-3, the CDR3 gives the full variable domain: GAGVSQSPRYKVTKRGQDVALRCDPISGHVSLYWYRQALGQGPEFLTYFNYEAQQDKSGLPNDRFSAERPEGSISTLTIQRTEQRDSAMYRCASSLAGNTDTQYFGPGTRLTVL.